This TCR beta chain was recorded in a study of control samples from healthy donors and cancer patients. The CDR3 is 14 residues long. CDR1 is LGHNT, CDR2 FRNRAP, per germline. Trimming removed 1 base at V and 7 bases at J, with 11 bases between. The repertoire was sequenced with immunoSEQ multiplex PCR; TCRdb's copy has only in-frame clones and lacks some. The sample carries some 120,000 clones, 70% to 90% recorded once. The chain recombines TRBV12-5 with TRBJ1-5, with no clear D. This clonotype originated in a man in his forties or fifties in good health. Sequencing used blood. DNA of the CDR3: TGTGCTAGTGGTTTGGGGGGAAGAGGACAGCCCCAGCATTTT. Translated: CASGLGGRGQPQHF. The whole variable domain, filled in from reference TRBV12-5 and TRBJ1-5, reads DARVTQTPRHKVTEMGQEVTMRCQPILGHNTVFWYRQTMMQGLELLAYFRNRAPLDDSGMPKDRFSAEMPDATLATLKIQPSEPRDSAVYFCASGLGGRGQPQHFGDGTRLSIL.